These 32 T cell receptor beta chains came from one sample sequenced in a study of blood T cell repertoires in COVID-19. TCRdb's copy holds only in-frame clones and misses some; the assay was immunoSEQ multiplex PCR. This table has hundreds of thousands of clones, 82% appearing once. Sequenced sample: peripheral blood. These receptors were obtained from an older woman with active or convalescent COVID-19.

Concerning this clone itself: The same CDR3 also results from other DNA sequences found in this sample. V is TRBV4-3 and J is TRBJ1-5; D gene ambiguous. This CDR3 comprises 13 residues. V was clipped by 0 bases and J by 2 bases, with 2 bases between them. The germline V gene has CDR1 LGHNA and CDR2 YSLEER. CDR3 sequence reads: CASSQDGNQPQHF. CDR3 bases: TGCGCCAGCAGCCAAGACGGCAATCAGCCCCAGCATTTT.

This clone was observed a handful of times. J is TRBJ2-7 and V is TRBV15; D is undetermined. V gave up 7 bases and J gave up 3 bases, with 13 bases separating them. This CDR3 contains 13 residues. Germline-derived CDR1 and CDR2 are LNHNV and YYDKDF (reference sequence). This chain's CDR3 is CATISSNFYEQYF. The CDR3 DNA reads as TGTGCCACCATCAGCTCCAACTTCTACGAGCAGTACTTC.

The chain combines TRBV9 with TRBJ2-5; 10 positions match TRBD2. This CDR3 region has 14 residues. Germline V gene data show CDR1 as SGDLS and CDR2 as YYNGEE. Trimming took 0 bases from V and 4 from J; bases not matched to a gene: 0. CDR3 sequence reads: CASSVGLAGETQYF. The CDR3 bases are TGTGCCAGCAGCGTAGGACTAGCGGGAGAGACCCAGTACTTC.

This chain uses TRBV11-2 with TRBJ1-1; TRBD1 matches 8 bases. The germline V gene has CDR1 SGHAT and CDR2 FQNNGV. With 5 bases clipped from V and 9 bases from J, the junction kept 14 bases outside the gene matches. CDR3 length: 15 residues. CDR3 residues: CASSPQRPGTGQAFF. The CDR3 region has the DNA TGTGCCAGCAGCCCCCAACGTCCCGGGACAGGTCAAGCTTTCTTT.

The gene calls are TRBV7-9 and TRBJ2-7, with 8 positions matching TRBD2. CDR1 and CDR2 (germline): SEHNR, FQNEAQ (reference sequence). This CDR3 contains 14 residues. V lost 1 base, J lost 9 bases, and 8 bases stayed unmatched. The CDR3 region has the DNA TGTGCCAGCAGCTTAGGGCGGGGGGAGACCAGGCAGTACTTC. Translation gives CASSLGRGETRQYF.

In the case of this clone: The sample has other DNA sequences that encode this CDR3 too. V gene TRBV30 combines with J gene TRBJ2-1, with 13 positions matching TRBD2. The V and J ends lost 3 bases and 6 bases, in that order; junction bases with no gene match: 5. This CDR3 spans 15 amino acids. CDR1 is GTSNPN and CDR2 is SVGIG in the germline V gene (reference sequence). The CDR3 protein is CAWSLGLAGSNEQFF. The CDR3 DNA sequence: TGTGCCTGGAGCTTGGGACTAGCGGGGAGCAATGAGCAGTTCTTC.

The genes are TRBV2 and TRBJ1-6; 7 bases match TRBD1. CDR3 length: 15 amino acids. Germline trimming cut 6 bases from V and 10 bases from J; bases unmatched to any gene: 12. Germline CDR1 SNHLY, CDR2 FYNNEI. Written as DNA, the CDR3 is TGTGCCAGCAGGGACGTGGGACAGCCACCGTCACCCCTCCACTTT. It encodes CASRDVGQPPSPLHF.

V gene TRBV5-4 combines with J gene TRBJ1-6; D gene ambiguous. Trimming took 4 bases from V and 7 from J, leaving 18 bases between them. Germline CDR1 reads SGHNT; CDR2 reads YYREEE (reference sequence). This CDR3 has 16 amino acids. The CDR3 loop reads CASSSPGWDKNSPLHF. The CDR3 coding sequence is TGTGCCAGCAGCAGCCCGGGGTGGGATAAAAATTCACCCCTCCACTTT. Based on the CDR3 plus reference TRBV5-4 and TRBJ1-6, the full variable domain is ETGVTQSPTHLIKTRGQQVTLRCSSQSGHNTVSWYQQALGQGPQFIFQYYREEENGRGNFPPRFSGLQFPNYSSELNVNALELDDSALYLCASSSPGWDKNSPLHFGNGTRLTVT.

This chain joins TRBV9 and TRBJ2-2, with D possibly matching TRBD1 (6 bases). The CDR3 consists of 17 residues. In germline, CDR1 is SGDLS, CDR2 YYNGEE. V dropped 0 bases and J dropped 5 bases, with 17 bases sitting between them. The DNA for the CDR3 is TGTGCCAGCAGCGTAGGGCACCGGGACAAGAAGACCGGGGAGCTGTTTTTT. It specifies CASSVGHRDKKTGELFF.

This chain joins TRBV2 and TRBJ2-5, with 10 bases identical to TRBD2. V dropped 8 bases and J dropped 5; count of bases not matched to a gene: 8. The CDR3 loop spans 14 amino acids. Germline assignment: CDR1 SNHLY and CDR2 FYNNEI. CDR3 sequence: CASRASGGGETQYF. CDR3 nucleotide sequence: TGTGCCAGCCGGGCTAGCGGGGGAGGGGAGACCCAGTACTTC.

V usage is TRBV13 and J usage is TRBJ1-2; D not resolved. This CDR3 has 14 residues. Trimming left V 5 bases short and J 4 bases short, with 14 bases between. In germline, CDR1 is PRHDT, CDR2 FYEKMQ (reference sequence). This CDR3 reads CASSPGRGSYGYTF. CDR3 coding DNA: TGTGCCAGCAGCCCGGGTCGCGGGTCCTATGGCTACACCTTC.

V usage is TRBV27 and J usage is TRBJ2-7; 8 nucleotides agree with TRBD1. V shed 1 base, J shed 8 bases, and the junction held 4 bases outside the gene matches. There are 13 residues in the CDR3. Looked up from germline, CDR1 is MNHEY and CDR2 is SMNVEV (reference sequence). As DNA, the CDR3 is TGTGCCAGCAGTTTATTCGGACAGGGAAAGCAGTACTTC. This codes for CASSLFGQGKQYF.

Concerning this clone itself: One junction end disagrees with the germline gene, perhaps due to a read error. V usage is TRBV30 and J usage is TRBJ1-2; D is undetermined. The CDR3 has 12 amino acids. Germline-derived CDR1 and CDR2 are GTSNPN and SVGIG (reference sequence). The CDR3 spells CAWSVSRPGLCF. CDR3 nucleotide sequence: TGTGCCTGGAGTGTCTCCAGGCCTGGCTTGTGTTTC.

V gene TRBV19 combines with J gene TRBJ1-5, with D unresolved. This CDR3 is 15 amino acids long. CDR1 is LNHDA, CDR2 SQIVND, per germline (reference sequence). V lost 3 bases to trimming and J lost 7 bases, with 16 bases between them. DNA for the CDR3: TGTGCCAGTAGTATCTCCGGCGGGGAACTCCAGCCCCAGCATTTT. This encodes CASSISGGELQPQHF.

The gene calls are TRBV7-8 and TRBJ2-1, with 13 bases that match TRBD2. Germline V lookup: CDR1 SGHVS, CDR2 FQNEAQ. V dropped 8 bases and J dropped 0; count of bases not matched to a gene: 7. CDR3 length: 17 residues. The CDR3 reads CASRRTSGGVSYNEQFF. The CDR3 region has the DNA TGTGCCAGCCGCCGGACTAGCGGGGGAGTCTCCTACAATGAGCAGTTCTTC.

This chain uses TRBV5-6 with TRBJ2-2, with a weak D call TRBD1 (5 bases). The germline V gene encodes CDR1 SGHDT and CDR2 YYEEEE. V lost 0 bases and J 7 bases, leaving 10 bases between the germline ends. The CDR3 extends over 14 amino acids. CDR3 nucleotides: TGTGCCAGCAGCTTGGGCAGGGCGGACGGGGAGCTGTTTTTT. This sequence encodes CASSLGRADGELFF.

The V call is TRBV27, the J call TRBJ1-2; D is undetermined. V was trimmed by 5 bases and J by 6 bases, leaving 13 bases between them. Germline assignment: CDR1 MNHEY and CDR2 SMNVEV (reference sequence). CDR3 length equals 13 residues. The CDR3 DNA is TGTGCCAGCAGTGGCACTCTGGAGAATGGCTACACCTTC. Amino acid sequence: CASSGTLENGYTF.

This clone showed up many times. The CDR3 DNA is TGTGCCAGCGGAGACAGGGTCAATTCACCCCTCCACTTT. Its translation is CASGDRVNSPLHF. The gene calls are TRBV27 and TRBJ1-6; 7 bases line up with TRBD1. Germline loops: CDR1 MNHEY, CDR2 SMNVEV (reference sequence). This CDR3 comprises 13 residues. V shed 8 bases, J shed 7 bases, and the junction held 5 bases outside the gene matches.

This clone has just a few counts. The chain joins TRBV23-1 to TRBJ1-3; the D is unclear. TRBV23-1 is classed as an ORF, of uncertain function. The V end was cut by 3 bases, the J end by 0 bases, with 15 bases between. The CDR3 runs 17 residues. The CDR3 region has the DNA TGCGCCAGCAGTCACCGGGAGGGCCTTCACTCTGGAAACACCATATATTTT. It translates to CASSHREGLHSGNTIYF.

This clone has just a few counts. The V gene is TRBV3-1 (or the pseudogene TRBV3-2), the J gene TRBJ2-2; D call uncertain. Per germline, CDR1 LGHDT and CDR2 YNNKEL (reference sequence). This CDR3 is built from 14 residues. V lost 8 bases, J lost 0 bases, and 10 bases lay in between. The DNA of the CDR3 is TGTGCCAGCGGTTTAGCCACGAACACCGGGGAGCTGTTTTTT. This gives the protein CASGLATNTGELFF.

The V gene is TRBV6-5, the J gene TRBJ1-1; a possible D gene is TRBD1 (6 bases). V was shortened by 2 bases and J by 6 bases, with 16 bases between the two germline ends. The CDR3 has 15 residues. The V gene's germline CDR1 is MNHEY and CDR2 SVGAGI. CDR3 sequence reads: CASSYNGGRGAEAFF. The DNA for the CDR3 is TGTGCCAGCAGTTACAACGGGGGGCGAGGCGCTGAAGCTTTCTTT.

The chain has TRBV15 and TRBJ1-4; D perhaps matches TRBD1 (6 bases). Germline V gives CDR1 LNHNV, CDR2 YYDKDF (reference sequence). The CDR3 runs 15 residues. Trimming removed 1 base from V and 4 bases from J, with 10 bases in between. CDR3 in DNA: TGTGCCACCAGCAGAGGACTACAGGGTAATGAAAAACTGTTTTTT. Its protein product is CATSRGLQGNEKLFF.

The chain has TRBV19 and TRBJ1-1; no clear D. CDR1 LNHDA and CDR2 SQIVND come from the germline V gene (reference sequence). The CDR3 runs 12 residues. Deletions cut 6 bases from V and 4 bases from J, with 9 bases between. The chain's CDR3 is CASSKVSTEAFF. In nucleotides, the CDR3 is TGTGCCAGTAGCAAAGTGAGCACTGAAGCTTTCTTT.

The chain joins TRBV6-5 to TRBJ1-2; 12 positions match TRBD1. The length of the CDR3 is 15 residues. CDR1 MNHEY and CDR2 SVGAGI come from the germline V gene. The trim removed 6 bases at V and 3 bases at J, leaving 5 bases unmatched. CDR3 residues: CASRPGQGADYGYTF. The CDR3 DNA reads as TGTGCCAGCAGACCGGGACAGGGGGCCGACTATGGCTACACCTTC.

The V call is TRBV2, the J call TRBJ2-7, with 9 bases that match TRBD1. V was pared by 6 bases and J by 3 bases, with 9 bases of the junction left unmatched. Looked up from germline, CDR1 is SNHLY and CDR2 is FYNNEI. The CDR3 runs to 15 residues. CDR3 DNA sequence: TGTGCCAGCAGGCCCGACAGGGGGACATTCTACGAGCAGTACTTC. It specifies CASRPDRGTFYEQYF.

The genes are TRBV4-3 and TRBJ2-4, with a weak D call TRBD2 (6 bases). The CDR3 extends over 14 amino acids. Germline V gene lookup returns CDR1 LGHNA and CDR2 YSLEER. Trimming pared 2 bases from V and 9 bases from J, leaving 14 bases between. The CDR3 bases are TGCGCCAGCAGCCAACGGGCGGGATCGGGCATTCAGTACTTC. As protein: CASSQRAGSGIQYF.

V and J are TRBV7-2 and TRBJ1-6; D perhaps matches TRBD1 (6 bases). V lost 2 bases, J lost 6 bases, and 14 bases lay in between. Germline CDR1 and CDR2: SGHTA and FQGNSA. The CDR3 extends over 16 amino acids. The CDR3 region is CASSLRSGHLNSPLHF. The CDR3 nucleotides are TGTGCCAGCAGCTTAAGGTCGGGACACCTTAATTCACCCCTCCACTTT.

The V and J genes are TRBV5-6 and TRBJ2-3; maybe TRBD2 (5 bases). The germline CDR1 and CDR2 sequences are SGHDT and YYEEEE. The CDR3 consists of 13 residues. The V and J ends lost 7 bases and 4 bases respectively, with 13 bases between them. The CDR3 spells CASREYGADTQYF. Written as DNA, the CDR3 is TGTGCCAGCCGGGAATACGGCGCAGATACGCAGTATTTT.

The rearrangement uses TRBV29-1 and TRBJ2-5, with 8 bases matching TRBD1. J lost 2 bases, V lost 6 bases, and 5 bases had no gene match. The CDR3 covers 13 residues. Germline V gene sequence: CDR1 SQVTM, CDR2 ANQGSEA. CDR3 in amino acids: CSVDRDRQETQYF. The CDR3, as DNA: TGCAGCGTGGACCGGGACAGGCAAGAGACCCAGTACTTC. Based on the CDR3 plus reference TRBV29-1 and TRBJ2-5, the full variable domain is SAVISQKPSRDICQRGTSLTIQCQVDSQVTMMFWYRQQPGQSLTLIATANQGSEATYESGFVIDKFPISRPNLTFSTLTVSNMSPEDSSIYLCSVDRDRQETQYFGPGTRLLVL.

The genes are TRBV7-9 and TRBJ2-1; 11 bases are shared with TRBD2. This CDR3 has 16 amino acids. The ends lost 5 bases at V and 7 bases at J; junction bases unmatched: 10. Looked up from germline, CDR1 is SEHNR and CDR2 is FQNEAQ (reference sequence). Here the CDR3 DNA reads TGTGCCAGCAGCCGGACCTCTAGCGGGGGGCAAAATGAGCAGTTCTTC. Translated: CASSRTSSGGQNEQFF.

The rearrangement uses TRBV18 and TRBJ1-2; 7 bases match TRBD1. CDR3 length: 14 residues. Germline V CDR1 and CDR2: KGHSH, LQKENI. The J segment lost 4 bases and the V segment lost 5 bases, leaving 7 bases of the junction unmatched. CDR3 DNA sequence: TGTGCCAGCTCAGCCGGGACAGCCACCTATGGCTACACCTTC. Residues: CASSAGTATYGYTF.

The table lists this clone with a count of one. The rearrangement uses TRBV27 and TRBJ1-4; D not certain. Germline lookup yields CDR1 MNHEY and CDR2 SMNVEV (reference sequence). CDR3 length equals 13 residues. Trimming shortened V by 9 bases and J by 8 bases, and 16 bases separated the two germline ends. The CDR3 sequence: CASRRVGGEKLFF. For the CDR3, the DNA is TGTGCCAGTAGGCGGGTAGGAGGAGAAAAACTGTTTTTT.